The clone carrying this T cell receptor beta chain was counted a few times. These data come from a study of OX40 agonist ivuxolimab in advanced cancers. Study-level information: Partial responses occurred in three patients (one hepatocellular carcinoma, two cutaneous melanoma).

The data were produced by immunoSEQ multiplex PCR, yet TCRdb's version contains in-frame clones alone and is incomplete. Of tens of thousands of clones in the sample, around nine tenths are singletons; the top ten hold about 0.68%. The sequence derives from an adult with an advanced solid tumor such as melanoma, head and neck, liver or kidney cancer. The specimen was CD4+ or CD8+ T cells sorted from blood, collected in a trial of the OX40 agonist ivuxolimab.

CDR3 sequence (DNA): TGTGCCAGCAGCTTAGTGGCGTATCGCGGGGAGCTGTTTTTT. It yields the protein CASSLVAYRGELFF. The chain combines TRBV11-2 with TRBJ2-2; no reliable D call. Germline V lookup: CDR1 SGHAT, CDR2 FQNNGV. CDR3 length equals 14 residues. The V and J ends lost 1 base and 7 bases respectively, with 10 bases between them.